The TCR beta chain under discussion was sequenced for a study of radiotherapy plus CTLA-4 blockade in lung cancer. Overall study: More than 15% of patients responded objectively, and roughly 31% achieved disease control. The study, taken as a whole, reports: Early blood T cell clone changes and increased post-radiation serum interferon-beta were reportedly the strongest response predictors. Peripheral blood showed expansion of tumor-derived TCR clones after radiotherapy and ipilimumab.

The germline V gene encodes CDR1 SGHRS and CDR2 YFSETQ. This CDR3 contains 16 residues. V lost 5 bases, J lost 2 bases, and 7 bases stayed unmatched. The study treated chemo-refractory metastatic non-small-cell lung cancer patients with focal radiation plus ipilimumab CTLA-4 blockade. This clone has a handful of counts. Its antigen is undetermined. Generated by immunoSEQ multiplex PCR, the TCRdb table keeps only in-frame clones and is missing some. The table shows 30,000 to 35,000 clones, with roughly 77% occurring only once. The TCR sequence derives from a human donor with non-small cell lung cancer that progressed on radiotherapy plus ipilimumab. V is TRBV5-1 and J is TRBJ1-2; 12 bases agree with TRBD1. Here the sequenced sample was peripheral blood, taken from a patient treated with radiotherapy plus ipilimumab. This CDR3 is CASREGQGADNYGYTF. As DNA, the CDR3 is TGCGCCAGCAGGGAGGGACAGGGGGCCGACAACTATGGCTACACCTTC.